Listed below are T cell receptor beta chains from one sample, sequenced in a study of cytomegalovirus exposure and HLA in healthy donors. Sequencing was performed with immunoSEQ multiplex PCR; in TCRdb, only in-frame clones are kept and a portion is missing. Counted here are 55,000 to 65,000 clones, approximately 79% occurring once; the ten biggest clones make up roughly 3%. Sequenced input: PBMCs. The receptors here all came from a woman aged 30 to 39 in good health and CMV-seronegative. CDR3s include the opening cysteine and the closing phenylalanine or tryptophan. The D gene is left open where the match is weak. Not every row has a clone size; where given, it reads once, few, many or a size class.

DNA: TGTGCCAGCAGCGAAGGACAGCTTAATGAAAAACTGTTTTTT
CDR3: CASSEGQLNEKLFF
J: TRBJ1-4
D: .
V: TRBV7-9
size: .

DNA: TGTGCCAGCAGCTCGACAGGGGGCGTCAACTTGAACACTGAAGCTTTCTTT
CDR3: CASSSTGGVNLNTEAFF
J: TRBJ1-1
D: TRBD1
V: TRBV7-3
size: few

DNA: TGTGCCAGCAGCGTTACCCTTTATGCAGGGGACGGCTACACCTTC
CDR3: CASSVTLYAGDGYTF
J: TRBJ1-2
D: .
V: TRBV9
size: .

DNA: TGTGCCAGTAGTGAGCTAGCGGCGAACACCGGGGAGCTGTTTTTT
CDR3: CASSELAANTGELFF
J: TRBJ2-2
D: TRBD2
V: TRBV19
size: .

DNA: TGTGCCAGCTCACAGGGAATAGACAGGGGGCAATGGCAGCCCCAGCATTTT
CDR3: CASSQGIDRGQWQPQHF
J: TRBJ1-5
D: TRBD1
V: TRBV18
size: .

DNA: TGTGCCTCAGACAGGGCGGACACTGAAGCTTTCTTT
CDR3: CASDRADTEAFF
J: TRBJ1-1
D: TRBD1
V: TRBV30
size: .

DNA: TGCGCCAGCAGCCAAGGCGGCAGGGGGCCCTATGGCTACACCTTC
CDR3: CASSQGGRGPYGYTF
J: TRBJ1-2
D: TRBD1
V: TRBV4-1
size: .

DNA: TGTGCCAGCAGCGCCCCGACTAGTGCGACCGGGGAGCTGTTTTTT
CDR3: CASSAPTSATGELFF
J: TRBJ2-2
D: .
V: TRBV14
size: .

DNA: TGTGCCAGCAGCTCATCTACCGCCCGGGTTACCTATGGCTACACCTTC
CDR3: CASSSSTARVTYGYTF
J: TRBJ1-2
D: .
V: TRBV7-8
size: once

DNA: TGTGCCAGCAGCTTAGTCGAGGGTTTTGAAAAACTGTTTTTT
CDR3: CASSLVEGFEKLFF
J: TRBJ1-4
D: .
V: TRBV7-9
size: once

DNA: TGTGCCAGCACCTCAGGCAATGAGCAGTTCTTC
CDR3: CASTSGNEQFF
J: TRBJ2-1
D: .
V: TRBV7-9
size: .

DNA: TGCGCCAGCAGCCAAGAAGGGGGCAAGGGCAGGGAGGTTCAGCCCCAGCATTTT
CDR3: CASSQEGGKGREVQPQHF
J: TRBJ1-5
D: TRBD1
V: TRBV4-1
size: .

DNA: TGTGCCAGCTCACCTCTAGCGGGAGGGGAAGATACGCAGTATTTT
CDR3: CASSPLAGGEDTQYF
J: TRBJ2-3
D: TRBD2
V: TRBV18
size: .